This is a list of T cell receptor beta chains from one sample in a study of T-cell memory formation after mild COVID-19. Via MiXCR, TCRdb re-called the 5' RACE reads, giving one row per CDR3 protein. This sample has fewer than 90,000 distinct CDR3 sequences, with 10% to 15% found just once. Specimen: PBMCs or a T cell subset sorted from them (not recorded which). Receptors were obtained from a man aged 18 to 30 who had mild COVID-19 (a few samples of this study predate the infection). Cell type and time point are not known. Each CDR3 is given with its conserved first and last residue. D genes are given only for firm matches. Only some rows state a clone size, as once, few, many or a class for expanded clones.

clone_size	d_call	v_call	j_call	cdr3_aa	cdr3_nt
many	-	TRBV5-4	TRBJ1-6	CASSFSDSPLHF	TGTGCCAGCAGCTTTTCGGATTCACCCCTCCACTTT
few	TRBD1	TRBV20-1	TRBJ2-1	CSAIEEDRAYNEQFF	TGCAGTGCTATTGAGGAAGACAGGGCCTACAATGAGCAGTTCTTC
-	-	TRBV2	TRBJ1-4	CASIPFWDTNEKLFF	TGTGCCAGCATCCCGTTCTGGGATACCAATGAAAAACTGTTTTTT
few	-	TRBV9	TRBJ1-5	CASSVSSNQPQHF	TGTGCCAGCAGCGTGAGCAGCAATCAGCCCCAGCATTTT
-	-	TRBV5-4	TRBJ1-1	CASSNTDTEAFF	TGTGCCAGCAGCAACACTGACACTGAAGCTTTCTTT
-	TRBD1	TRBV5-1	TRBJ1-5	CASSTTGASNQPQHF	TGCGCCAGCAGCACGACAGGGGCTAGCAATCAGCCCCAGCATTTT
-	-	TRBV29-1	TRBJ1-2	CSGGSDYGYTF	TGCAGCGGGGGATCGGACTATGGCTACACCTTC
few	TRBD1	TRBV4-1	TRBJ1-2	CASSQADRVGKGYTF	TGCGCCAGCAGCCAAGCCGACAGGGTAGGCAAGGGCTACACCTTC
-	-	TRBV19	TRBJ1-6	CASSIGIVLGDSPLHF	TGTGCCAGTAGTATCGGGATTGTGTTGGGGGATTCACCCCTCCACTTT
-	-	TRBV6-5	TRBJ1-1	CASTPGDGRRVDTEAFF	TGTGCCAGCACTCCGGGGGACGGTCGTAGAGTGGACACTGAAGCTTTCTTT
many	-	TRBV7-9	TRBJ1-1	CASSQNTEAFF	TGTGCCAGCAGCCAGAACACTGAAGCTTTCTTT
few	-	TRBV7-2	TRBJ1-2	CASSAGALVLYGYTF	TGTGCCAGCAGCGCCGGGGCCCTCGTTCTCTATGGCTACACCTTC
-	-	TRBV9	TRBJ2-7	CASSEIDGYEQYF	TGTGCCAGCAGCGAGATTGATGGCTACGAGCAGTACTTC
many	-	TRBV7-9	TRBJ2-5	CASRTWQNQETQYF	TGTGCCAGCAGGACCTGGCAGAACCAAGAGACCCAGTACTTC
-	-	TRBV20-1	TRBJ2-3	CSARTAGGASSTDTQYF	TGCAGTGCTAGAACCGCCGGCGGAGCCTCTAGCACAGATACGCAGTATTTT
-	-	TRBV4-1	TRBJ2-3	CASSPLGTSTDTQYF	TGCGCCAGCAGTCCCCTCGGGACTAGCACAGATACGCAGTATTTT
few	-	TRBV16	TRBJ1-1	CASSQSVKGNTEAFF	TGTGCCAGCAGCCAATCGGTGAAGGGGAACACTGAAGCTTTCTTT
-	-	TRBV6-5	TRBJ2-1	CASSYPRDRGDNEQFF	TGTGCCAGCAGTTACCCCCGGGACCGGGGAGACAATGAGCAGTTCTTC
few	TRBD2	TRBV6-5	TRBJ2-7	CASSYWRGAYEQYF	TGTGCCAGCAGTTACTGGCGGGGGGCATACGAGCAGTACTTC
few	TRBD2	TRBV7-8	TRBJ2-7	CASSPLVAGGEQYF	TGTGCCAGCAGCCCTTTGGTAGCGGGGGGCGAGCAGTACTTC
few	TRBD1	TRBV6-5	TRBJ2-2	CASSFRDRGRGELFF	TGTGCCAGCAGCTTCCGGGACAGGGGGCGCGGGGAGCTGTTTTTT
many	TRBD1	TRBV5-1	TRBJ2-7	CASSFLTGGSEQYF	TGCGCCAGCAGCTTTCTTACAGGGGGCTCCGAGCAGTACTTC
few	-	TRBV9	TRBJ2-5	CASSVGGGAEWETQYF	TGTGCCAGCAGCGTAGGTGGCGGGGCGGAGTGGGAGACCCAGTACTTC
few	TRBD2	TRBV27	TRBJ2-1	CASSLSAASGNNEQFF	TGTGCCAGCAGTTTATCCGCGGCTAGCGGGAACAATGAGCAGTTCTTC
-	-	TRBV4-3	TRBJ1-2	CASSRAWGPAGYGYTF	TGCGCCAGCAGCCGGGCATGGGGCCCGGCGGGCTATGGCTACACCTTC
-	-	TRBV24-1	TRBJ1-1	CATRLKGGAEAFF	TGTGCCACCAGGCTTAAGGGAGGTGCTGAAGCTTTCTTT
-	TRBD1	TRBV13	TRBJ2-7	CASSQWTGGYEQYF	TGTGCCAGCAGCCAATGGACAGGGGGCTACGAGCAGTACTTC
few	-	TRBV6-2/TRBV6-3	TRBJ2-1	CASSRGGGLSIFPLNEQFF	TGTGCCAGCAGTCGGGGTGGGGGCCTATCTATCTTCCCGTTGAATGAGCAGTTCTTC
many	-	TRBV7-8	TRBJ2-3	CASSPGASTDTQYF	TGTGCCAGCAGCCCAGGGGCTAGCACAGATACGCAGTATTTT
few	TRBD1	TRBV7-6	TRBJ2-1	CASSLVGRGRTGLDEQFF	TGTGCCAGCAGCTTAGTAGGAAGGGGTAGGACAGGGCTTGATGAGCAGTTCTTC
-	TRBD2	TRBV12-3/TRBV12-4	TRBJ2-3	CASSALSAGGADTQYF	TGTGCCAGCAGCGCCCTGTCAGCGGGGGGGGCAGATACGCAGTATTTT
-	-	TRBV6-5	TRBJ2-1	CASSYSSTYNEQFF	TGTGCCAGCAGTTATAGCTCCACCTACAATGAGCAGTTCTTC
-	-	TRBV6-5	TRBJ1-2	CASSPPGTFSGYTF	TGTGCCAGCAGCCCTCCCGGCACTTTTAGTGGCTACACCTTC
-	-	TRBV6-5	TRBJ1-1	CASSTPGDAITEAFF	TGTGCCAGCAGTACCCCAGGGGATGCGATCACTGAAGCTTTCTTT
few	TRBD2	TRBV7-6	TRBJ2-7	CASSLASLAGDEQYF	TGTGCCAGCAGCTTAGCGTCACTAGCGGGAGACGAGCAGTACTTC
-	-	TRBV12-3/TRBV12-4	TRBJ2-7	CASSRDQAPYEQYF	TGTGCCAGCAGTCGGGACCAAGCCCCCTACGAGCAGTACTTC
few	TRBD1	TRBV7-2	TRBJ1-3	CASKLTGGAGNTIYF	TGTGCCAGCAAGCTAACAGGGGGCGCTGGAAACACCATATATTTT
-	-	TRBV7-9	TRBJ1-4	CANRELSAEKLFF	TGTGCCAACCGGGAACTCTCGGCGGAAAAACTGTTTTTT
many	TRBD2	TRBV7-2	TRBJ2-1	CASSQGLAGVNEQFF	TGTGCCAGCAGCCAGGGACTAGCGGGGGTGAATGAGCAGTTCTTC
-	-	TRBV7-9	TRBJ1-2	CASSSETGPRGGYTF	TGTGCCAGCAGCTCCGAAACCGGGCCCCGAGGGGGCTACACCTTC
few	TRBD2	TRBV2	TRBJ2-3	CASRIPGLSLTQYF	TGTGCCAGCAGGATTCCGGGACTAAGTCTGACGCAGTATTTT
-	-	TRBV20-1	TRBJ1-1	CSARDLYHTEAFF	TGCAGTGCTAGAGATCTCTACCACACTGAAGCTTTCTTT
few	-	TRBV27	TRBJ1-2	CASRLVGGFNYGYTF	TGTGCCAGCCGCCTTGTGGGGGGTTTTAACTATGGCTACACCTTC
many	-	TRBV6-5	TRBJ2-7	CASLPPGAYEQYF	TGTGCCAGCCTACCCCCAGGCGCCTACGAGCAGTACTTC
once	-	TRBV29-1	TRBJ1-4	CSGRGGRGTNEKLFF	TGCAGCGGACGAGGGGGACGGGGGACTAATGAAAAACTGTTTTTT
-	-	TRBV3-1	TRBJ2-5	CASSDRRQETQYF	TGTGCCAGCAGCGACAGGAGACAAGAGACCCAGTACTTC
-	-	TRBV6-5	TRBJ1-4	CASSYSNAVLLTNEKLFF	TGTGCCAGCAGTTACTCGAATGCAGTCTTGTTGACTAATGAAAAACTGTTTTTT
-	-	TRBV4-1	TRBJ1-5	CASSQVRASNQPQHF	TGCGCCAGCAGCCAAGTCAGGGCCAGCAATCAGCCCCAGCATTTT
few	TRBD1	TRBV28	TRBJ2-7	CASRGTGVYYEQYF	TGTGCCAGCAGGGGGACAGGGGTTTACTACGAGCAGTACTTC
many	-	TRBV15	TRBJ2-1	CATSRGALGKINNEQFF	TGTGCCACCAGCAGAGGTGCACTCGGGAAAATCAACAATGAGCAGTTCTTC
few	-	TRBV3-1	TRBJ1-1	CASSPRTGRSEAFF	TGTGCCAGCAGCCCGAGGACCGGGAGGTCTGAAGCTTTCTTT
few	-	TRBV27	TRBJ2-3	CASSRQPGTTDTQYF	TGTGCCAGCAGTCGACAGCCGGGTACGACAGATACGCAGTATTTT
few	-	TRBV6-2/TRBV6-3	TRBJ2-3	CASSYLPGPVTDTQYF	TGTGCCAGCAGTTACTTGCCGGGACCCGTCACAGATACGCAGTATTTT
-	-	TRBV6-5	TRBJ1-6	CASSYGGEGGSPLHF	TGTGCCAGCAGTTACGGGGGGGAAGGGGGTTCACCCCTCCACTTT
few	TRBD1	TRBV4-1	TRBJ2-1	CASSHLLRGLYNEQFF	TGCGCCAGCAGCCACCTCCTGAGGGGGCTTTACAATGAGCAGTTCTTC
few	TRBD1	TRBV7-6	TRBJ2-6	CATSPGVYGTAPSGANVLTF	TGTGCCACCAGCCCTGGGGTGTACGGGACAGCCCCCTCTGGGGCCAACGTCCTGACTTTC
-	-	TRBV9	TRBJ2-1	CASSVQGSSYNEQFF	TGTGCCAGCAGCGTACAGGGGAGCTCCTACAATGAGCAGTTCTTC
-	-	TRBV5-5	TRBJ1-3	CASTRGGAGNTIYF	TGTGCCAGCACCCGGGGGGGGGCAGGAAACACCATATATTTT
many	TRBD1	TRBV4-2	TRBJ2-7	CASSQDRGTGGYEQYF	TGTGCCAGCAGCCAAGATAGGGGGACAGGGGGCTACGAGCAGTACTTC